These T cell receptor beta chains were read from a single sample in a study of glioma-infiltrating T cells after dendritic cell vaccination. Profiling relied on immunoSEQ multiplex PCR, and the TCRdb table lists in-frame clones only, not all of them. The sample consists of about 110,000 clones, almost 90% of them appearing once. This specimen consisted of blood, obtained after dendritic cell vaccination. The receptor set was obtained from a human donor with glioblastoma. The conserved cysteine and the conserved F or W are not part of the CDR3 here. The D gene is left open where the match is weak. Where a row states a size, it is once, few, many or the class of an expanded clone; other rows omit it.

CDR3aa | abundance | j_gene | v_gene | d_gene
ASSFMVQGMDTQY | . | TRBJ2-3 | TRBV5-1 | .
ASSVAGGPYEQY | . | TRBJ2-7 | TRBV11-2 | TRBD2
ASSLQGRASNQPQH | . | TRBJ1-5 | TRBV11-2 | .
ASSDPGQEDEQY | . | TRBJ2-7 | TRBV9 | TRBD1
ASSLYQGSGTEAF | . | TRBJ1-1 | TRBV5-4 | .
ASSPSGSGEKLF | . | TRBJ1-4 | TRBV9 | .
ASSTRDRDLNEQF | . | TRBJ2-1 | TRBV5-4 | TRBD1
ASSLDRGQGNTIY | . | TRBJ1-3 | TRBV7-2 | TRBD1
ASSQPRQGAGYT | . | TRBJ1-2 | TRBV4-1 | TRBD1
ASRRSGQDNSPLH | once | TRBJ1-6 | TRBV25-1 | TRBD1
ATYRAGGYNEQF | . | TRBJ2-1 | TRBV6-6 | TRBD2
ASSLRGEETQY | . | TRBJ2-5 | TRBV5-4 | .
ASSWDRSSYNEQF | . | TRBJ2-1 | TRBV6-1 | TRBD1
ASSYYQGARETQY | few | TRBJ2-5 | TRBV7-2 | TRBD1
AWKTSGSMNTQY | . | TRBJ2-3 | TRBV30 | TRBD2
ASSSFWGRTEAF | . | TRBJ1-1 | TRBV28 | .
ASSVRRSGNTIY | few | TRBJ1-3 | TRBV19 | .
ASSTPRVANEQF | . | TRBJ2-1 | TRBV6-5 | .
ASSETRSLAGGIETQY | . | TRBJ2-5 | TRBV6-1 | TRBD2
ATSKEQPMNTEAF | . | TRBJ1-1 | TRBV15 | .
ASSERGRTSTDTQY | . | TRBJ2-3 | TRBV9 | .
ASSSSGTSDYEQY | . | TRBJ2-7 | TRBV11-3 | TRBD2
ASRFAGTGDGEQY | . | TRBJ2-7 | TRBV7-2 | TRBD1
ASSDTGQGITDTQY | . | TRBJ2-3 | TRBV6-4 | TRBD1
ASSFQSAGANTGELF | few | TRBJ2-2 | TRBV11-2 | TRBD2
ASSETSGRAWQY | once | TRBJ2-3 | TRBV6-1 | TRBD2
ASSRQGNSNEKLF | few | TRBJ1-4 | TRBV18 | TRBD1
ASSQSRASSLEAF | . | TRBJ1-1 | TRBV16 | .
ASRKTGGKNSPLH | . | TRBJ1-6 | TRBV6-1 | TRBD1
ASSQQGQGGHIQY | . | TRBJ2-4 | TRBV7-9 | TRBD1
ASSPGTSGRANEQF | . | TRBJ2-1 | TRBV18 | TRBD2
ASSVLDYQETQY | . | TRBJ2-5 | TRBV7-2 | .
ASSSGDNEQF | . | TRBJ2-1 | TRBV19 | .